This T cell receptor beta chain was captured in a study of blood T cell repertoires in COVID-19. Generated by immunoSEQ multiplex PCR, the TCRdb table keeps only in-frame clones and is missing some. The table lists nearly 250,000 clones, around 86% of them singletons. Germline V lookup: CDR1 SGDLS, CDR2 YYNGEE. The V end lost 0 bases, the J end lost 6 bases, and 5 bases lay between the germline ends. The CDR3 sequence is 12 residues long. The sequence was obtained from a woman aged 55-69 years who had recovered from COVID-19. This chain uses TRBV9 with TRBJ2-3; perhaps TRBD1 as D (5 bases). Sequencing was performed on peripheral blood. The chain's CDR3 is CASSVEGDTQYF. The CDR3 DNA reads TGTGCCAGCAGCGTAGAGGGGGATACGCAGTATTTT.